A single sample gave rise to the 9 T cell receptor beta chains below, sequenced in a study of blood T cell repertoires in COVID-19. Clones were read by immunoSEQ multiplex PCR, and TCRdb kept only the in-frame ones, dropping some. The repertoire has about 220,000 clones, around 83% of them found once; the top ten carry about 7.4%. The source material was peripheral blood. Source of these receptors: a woman aged 50 to 65 with acute or convalescent COVID-19.

The V call is TRBV6-5, the J call TRBJ2-5, with 7 bases matching TRBD1. Germline V gives CDR1 MNHEY, CDR2 SVGAGI. J gave up 1 base and V 5 bases, and 4 bases lay outside the gene matches. The CDR3 consists of 14 residues. In DNA, the CDR3 is TGTGCCAGCAGTAGGGGGCTCGGCCAAGAGACCCAGTACTTC. Encoded protein: CASSRGLGQETQYF.

The table lists this clone with a few counts. CDR3 nucleotides: TGCGCCAGCAGCTCGACGTCCGGGACAGGGGGCTTTAACTATGGCTACACCTTC. This codes for CASSSTSGTGGFNYGYTF. The chain joins TRBV5-1 to TRBJ1-2; 12 bases are a match to TRBD1. CDR3 size: 18 residues. Unmatched junction bases numbered 10, after V lost 3 bases and J lost 1 base. CDR1 and CDR2 (germline): SGHRS, YFSETQ.

This chain joins TRBV5-1 and TRBJ2-7, with D hard to call. Trimming left V 0 bases short and J 1 base short, with 11 bases between. The CDR3 is made up of 15 amino acids. Germline CDR1 SGHRS, CDR2 YFSETQ. The CDR3 loop reads CASSLAPVDSYEQYF. The CDR3 region has the DNA TGCGCCAGCAGCTTGGCCCCGGTTGATTCCTACGAGCAGTACTTC.

This clone was found a few times. V and J are TRBV5-1 and TRBJ1-4, with a tentative D call TRBD1 (5 bases). This CDR3 is 15 amino acids long. Germline V gene data show CDR1 as SGHRS and CDR2 as YFSETQ. Deletions cut 6 bases from V and 2 bases from J, with 14 bases between. CDR3 DNA: TGCGCCAGCATGAGGGGAGGATTGACTAATGAAAAACTGTTTTTT. Its translation is CASMRGGLTNEKLFF.

This clone has only one observation. The J gene is TRBJ2-7, the V gene TRBV3-1 (or the pseudogene TRBV3-2); TRBD2 aligns across 14 bases. CDR3 length equals 17 residues. Germline CDR1 is LGHDT and CDR2 is YNNKEL (reference sequence). V lost 4 bases, J lost 4 bases, and 9 bases stayed unmatched. In DNA form, the CDR3 reads TGTGCCAGCAGCCCCAAGGGACTAGCGGGAGTAAGGTACGAGCAGTACTTC. It encodes CASSPKGLAGVRYEQYF.

The chain has TRBV18 and TRBJ1-6; 10 bases line up with TRBD1. The V and J ends lost 3 bases and 6 bases, in that order; junction bases with no gene match: 2. CDR3 length equals 15 residues. CDR1 is KGHSH, CDR2 LQKENI, per germline. This CDR3 is CASSPRDRGNSPLHF. The DNA for the CDR3 is TGTGCCAGCTCACCGCGGGACAGGGGTAATTCACCCCTCCACTTT.

This clone showed up just once. The chain links TRBV28 to TRBJ2-7; maybe TRBD1 (5 bases). Germline V gene sequence: CDR1 MDHEN, CDR2 SYDVKM. V lost 3 bases to trimming and J lost 0 bases, with 9 bases between them. CDR3 length: 14 amino acids. The DNA for the CDR3 is TGTGCCAGCAGTTTTGGACACAACTCCTACGAGCAGTACTTC. Its translation is CASSFGHNSYEQYF.

V is TRBV5-1 and J is TRBJ1-2, with 11 bases that match TRBD1. This CDR3 has 15 amino acids. Germline V lookup: CDR1 SGHRS, CDR2 YFSETQ. V was clipped by 2 bases and J by 6 bases; unmatched bases: 6. The CDR3 reads CASSFFGQGADGYTF. The CDR3 DNA is TGCGCCAGCAGCTTTTTTGGACAGGGGGCCGATGGCTACACCTTC.

The chain has TRBV29-1 and TRBJ2-7, with a weak D call TRBD1 (7 bases). Between the trimmed V and J ends, which lost 7 bases and 7 bases, there was a span of 20 bases. CDR1 is SQVTM, CDR2 ANQGSEA, per germline. The CDR3 loop spans 13 amino acids. CDR3 bases: TGCAGCGCGGGTCCGGAGGGGGCAAGAGAGCAGTACTTC. It translates to CSAGPEGAREQYF.